Below, 4 T cell receptor beta chains from the same sample are listed, as sequenced in a study of blood T cell repertoires in COVID-19. Sequencing was performed with immunoSEQ multiplex PCR; in TCRdb, only in-frame clones are kept and a portion is missing. The sample has under 200,000 clones; less than 90% are singletons. The sample was peripheral blood. The receptor set was obtained from a woman aged 65 to 85 with acute or convalescent COVID-19.

The V and J genes are TRBV7-9 and TRBJ1-1, with no clear D. This CDR3 has 16 amino acids. V was cut by 2 bases and J by 4 bases, with 17 bases left in between. Germline V lookup: CDR1 SEHNR, CDR2 FQNEAQ (reference sequence). In DNA form, the CDR3 reads TGTGCCAGCAGCTTATCCAACCCAGCTAGAGGCACTGAAGCTTTCTTT. Translating gives CASSLSNPARGTEAFF. Looking up the rest from reference TRBV7-9 and TRBJ1-1 gives the full variable domain: DTGVSQNPRHKITKRGQNVTFRCDPISEHNRLYWYRQTLGQGPEFLTYFQNEAQLEKSRLLSDRFSAERPKGSFSTLEIQRTEQGDSAMYLCASSLSNPARGTEAFFGQGTRLTVV.

CDR3 sequence: CASSLVPTYRGNISPLHF. The CDR3, as DNA: TGTGCCAGCAGCTTAGTCCCAACTTACAGGGGGAATATTTCACCCCTCCACTTT. The rearrangement joins TRBV7-2 to TRBJ1-6; TRBD1 matches 8 bases. Germline values: CDR1 SGHTA, CDR2 FQGNSA. Losses at the gene ends were 1 base for V and 9 bases for J; bases not matched to a gene: 14. The CDR3 has 18 amino acids. The whole variable domain, remainder taken from reference TRBV7-2 and TRBJ1-6, is GAGVSQSPSNKVTEKGKDVELRCDPISGHTALYWYRQSLGQGLEFLIYFQGNSAPDKSGLPSDRFSAERTGGSVSTLTIQRTQQEDSAVYLCASSLVPTYRGNISPLHFGNGTRLTVT.

The chain uses TRBV6-2 or TRBV6-3 and TRBJ2-7; TRBD2 matches at 8 bases. V lost 5 bases, J lost 0 bases, and 6 bases stayed unmatched. The germline gives CDR1 MNHEY, CDR2 SVGEGT. This CDR3 has 15 amino acids. This CDR3 reads CASSPAGGPSYEQYF. CDR3 nucleotides: TGTGCCAGCAGTCCCGCGGGGGGCCCCTCCTACGAGCAGTACTTC.

The chain uses TRBV6-6 and TRBJ2-1, with 15 bases aligning to TRBD2. Germline lookup yields CDR1 MNHNY and CDR2 SVGAGI (reference sequence). V gave up 6 bases and J gave up 8 bases; unmatched junction bases: 8. The CDR3 has 16 amino acids. The CDR3 coding sequence is TGTGCCAGCAGGGCGGGACTAGCGGGAGGACGGGATGAGCAGTTCTTC. This sequence encodes CASRAGLAGGRDEQFF.